This T cell receptor (beta chain) came from a study of OX40 agonist ivuxolimab in advanced cancers. Study-level information: It was permissible to have had prior anti-PD-1, anti-PD-L1 or anti-CTLA-4 therapy, and approximately 41% had some.

The V and J ends lost 2 bases and 0 bases respectively, with 9 bases between them. The CDR3 spans 15 residues. Per germline, CDR1 SGHDT and CDR2 YYEEEE. Drawing of blood for sampling happened at baseline, at cycle 4 day 1, and at cycle 7 day 1. Repertoires were generated with immunoSEQ multiplex PCR, while TCRdb's copy carries only in-frame clones and drops some. This sample has more than 55,000 clones, with around 88% found just once. Findings and caveats of the study: CD8+ T cells were the subset that, on average, had more expanded clones than CD4+.

This clone was seen once. The antigen is undetermined. The sequence was collected from an adult with an advanced solid tumor such as melanoma, head and neck, liver or kidney cancer. The chain uses TRBV5-6 and TRBJ2-1; weak D call: TRBD2 (6 bases). The material was CD4+ or CD8+ T cells sorted from blood, obtained in a trial of the OX40 agonist ivuxolimab. The CDR3 DNA reads as TGTGCCAGCAGCTTTGTTAGCGGCTCCTACAATGAGCAGTTCTTC. This gives the protein CASSFVSGSYNEQFF.